The 18 T cell receptor beta chains given below trace back to one sample, sequenced in a study of tumor-infiltrating lymphocytes in localized non-small cell lung cancer. Sequencing used immunoSEQ multiplex PCR; TCRdb keeps in-frame clones, though not all of them. The data hold approximately 16,000 clones, with more than 40% observed a single time. Material: lung tumor tissue. The receptors originated from a human donor with non-small cell lung cancer.

A few counts support this clone. This rearrangement joins TRBV19 to TRBJ1-6; a weak D match, TRBD1 (5 bases). The CDR3 runs to 16 residues. Trimming took off 3 bases at V and 3 bases at J, with 12 bases between the two ends. Germline CDR1 reads LNHDA; CDR2 reads SQIVND (reference sequence). CDR3 nucleotides: TGTGCCAGTAGTATCCTTCGGGGCAACTATAATTCACCCCTCCACTTT. Translating gives CASSILRGNYNSPLHF.

This sequence joins TRBV2 and TRBJ2-3, with a tentative D call TRBD2 (5 bases). V lost 8 bases and J lost 0, with 18 bases in between. CDR1 SNHLY and CDR2 FYNNEI come from the germline V gene. The CDR3 length is 16 residues. The CDR3 loop reads CASLFAGRTSTDTQYF. The CDR3 DNA follows: TGTGCCAGCCTCTTCGCCGGGCGGACTAGCACAGATACGCAGTATTTT.

This chain uses TRBV7-6 with TRBJ2-5, with D uncertain. Deletions cut 1 base from V and 5 bases from J, with 8 bases between. Germline lookup yields CDR1 SGHVS and CDR2 FNYEAQ. The CDR3 totals 13 residues. CDR3 sequence: CASSLESGETQYF. The CDR3 coding sequence is TGTGCCAGCAGCTTAGAAAGTGGGGAGACCCAGTACTTC.

This clone showed up just a few times. The V call is TRBV9, the J call TRBJ1-6, with D possibly being TRBD1 (6 bases). CDR3 size: 15 residues. V was clipped by 0 bases and J by 9 bases, with 13 bases between them. The V gene's germline CDR1 is SGDLS and CDR2 YYNGEE. The CDR3, as DNA: TGTGCCAGCAGCGTAGATTGGGGGGCAAGTTCACCCCTCCACTTT. It encodes CASSVDWGASSPLHF. Using reference TRBV9 and TRBJ1-6 for the parts outside the CDR3, the full variable domain is DSGVTQTPKHLITATGQRVTLRCSPRSGDLSVYWYQQSLDQGLQFLIQYYNGEERAKGNILERFSAQQFPDLHSELNLSSLELGDSALYFCASSVDWGASSPLHFGNGTRLTVT.

The V and J genes are TRBV7-9 and TRBJ2-1; possibly TRBD1 or TRBD2 for D (5 bases each). This CDR3 comprises 14 residues. The germline V gene has CDR1 SEHNR and CDR2 FQNEAQ (reference sequence). V dropped 3 bases and J dropped 3 bases, with 9 bases sitting between them. CDR3 DNA sequence: TGTGCCAGCAGCTTCGGTGGGGGCTACAATGAGCAGTTCTTC. Amino acid sequence: CASSFGGGYNEQFF.

In DNA, the CDR3 is TGTGCCAGTAGTCTTGACTGGAGCTCTGGAAACACCATATATTTT. Its protein is CASSLDWSSGNTIYF. The chain couples TRBV19 to TRBJ1-3; no definite D call. The CDR3 extends over 15 amino acids. V dropped 5 bases and J dropped 0 bases, with 11 bases sitting between them. Germline assignment: CDR1 LNHDA and CDR2 SQIVND (reference sequence).

The V gene is TRBV18, the J gene TRBJ1-1; D gene unclear. CDR1 KGHSH and CDR2 LQKENI come from the germline V gene. The length of the CDR3 is 15 residues. Trimming took 1 base from V and 4 from J, leaving 13 bases between them. CDR3 amino acids: CASSPLLAVGTEAFF. CDR3 DNA: TGTGCCAGCTCACCACTGTTAGCGGTAGGCACTGAAGCTTTCTTT.

The genes are TRBV4-2 and TRBJ2-6; TRBD1 matches 9 bases. This CDR3 has 19 residues. CDR1 is LGHNA and CDR2 is YNFKEQ in the germline V gene. V gave up 0 bases and J gave up 0 bases; unmatched junction bases: 6. CDR3 in amino acids: CASSQDPGQGLSGANVLTF. In DNA, the CDR3 is TGTGCCAGCAGCCAAGATCCGGGACAGGGTCTCTCTGGGGCCAACGTCCTGACTTTC.

The V gene is TRBV15, the J gene TRBJ2-5, with D possibly being TRBD1 (6 bases). Trimming shortened V by 1 base and J by 4 bases, and 19 bases separated the two germline ends. This CDR3 region has 17 residues. Germline V lookup: CDR1 LNHNV, CDR2 YYDKDF (reference sequence). DNA for the CDR3: TGTGCCACCAGCAGAGGTTCAGGGGCCGCGATTGTAGAGACCCAGTACTTC. Translation gives CATSRGSGAAIVETQYF.

This clone was seen a handful of times. The V gene is TRBV6-6, the J gene TRBJ1-2, with 9 bases identical to TRBD1. CDR1 is MNHNY, CDR2 SVGAGI, per germline (reference sequence). CDR3 length: 15 amino acids. Trimming cost V 5 bases and J 0 bases; bases outside gene matches: 4. The CDR3 nucleotides read TGTGCCAGCAGTCGGGGACAGGGCGCTAACTATGGCTACACCTTC. It is translated as CASSRGQGANYGYTF.

The J gene is TRBJ1-6, the V gene TRBV6-5; D perhaps matches TRBD1 (5 bases). CDR1 is MNHEY and CDR2 is SVGAGI in the germline V gene. V lost 4 bases to trimming and J lost 5 bases, with 12 bases between them. The CDR3 totals 15 residues. As DNA, the CDR3 is TGTGCCAGCAGTTCGCCAGGGCCAGATAATTCACCCCTCCACTTT. This encodes CASSSPGPDNSPLHF.

The J gene is TRBJ2-7, the V gene TRBV25-1; D may be TRBD2 (6 bases). V was shortened by 6 bases and J by 3 bases, with 21 bases between the two germline ends. CDR1 is MGHDK and CDR2 is SYGVNS in the germline V gene. CDR3 size: 16 residues. The CDR3 nucleotides read TGTGCCAGCAGCGGGTCGGGGGAGCAAGTCCGCTACGAGCAGTACTTC. This sequence encodes CASSGSGEQVRYEQYF.

The chain carries TRBV11-3 and TRBJ2-3; D perhaps matches TRBD2 (5 bases). CDR1 SGHNT and CDR2 YENEEA come from the germline V gene. The CDR3 is 17 residues long. The ends were cut back, 5 bases at V and 6 bases at J, with 24 bases in the middle. The CDR3 DNA is TGTGCCAGCAGCCCCCAAATACTAGGACTTCAAGGGGATACGCAGTATTTT. It translates to CASSPQILGLQGDTQYF.

This clone was seen a few times. The chain joins TRBV6-6 to TRBJ1-2; 10 positions agree with TRBD1. Trimming at V came to 6 bases and at J to 8 bases, leaving 9 bases not matched to a gene. The CDR3 extends over 14 amino acids. CDR1 and CDR2 from the germline V gene are MNHNY and SVGAGI (reference sequence). DNA for the CDR3: TGTGCCAGCAGCGCTCAACAGGGACAGGGGGGCTACACCTTC. Translating it yields CASSAQQGQGGYTF.

The chain links TRBV5-6 to TRBJ2-7; TRBD1 matches at 10 bases. CDR3 length equals 17 residues. With V trimmed by 3 bases and J by 3 bases, 12 bases remained unmatched. CDR1 and CDR2 (germline): SGHDT, YYEEEE. The CDR3 here is CASSSPSTGQGNYEQYF. The CDR3 nucleotides are TGTGCCAGCAGCTCACCGAGCACGGGACAGGGGAACTACGAGCAGTACTTC. Using reference TRBV5-6 and TRBJ2-7 for the parts outside the CDR3, the full variable domain is DAGVTQSPTHLIKTRGQQVTLRCSPKSGHDTVSWYQQALGQGPQFIFQYYEEEERQRGNFPDRFSGHQFPNYSSELNVNALLLGDSALYLCASSSPSTGQGNYEQYFGPGTRLTVT.

The rearrangement joins TRBV28 to TRBJ2-4; 9 bases align to TRBD1. The V segment lost 3 bases and the J segment 7 bases; nucleotides outside the gene matches: 4. The germline CDR1 and CDR2 sequences are MDHEN and SYDVKM. The CDR3 contains 14 residues. CDR3 in DNA: TGTGCCAGCAGTTTCACGACAGGGGGTAACATTCAGTACTTC. Protein: CASSFTTGGNIQYF.

This clone was detected ten times or more. This sequence joins TRBV30 and TRBJ1-1; perhaps TRBD1 as D (6 bases). V lost 0 bases to trimming and J lost 4 bases, with 9 bases between them. There are 13 residues in the CDR3. Germline assignment: CDR1 GTSNPN and CDR2 SVGIG (reference sequence). The CDR3 region is CAWSVQQGTEAFF. The CDR3 bases are TGTGCCTGGAGTGTACAACAGGGCACTGAAGCTTTCTTT.

The chain joins TRBV10-3 to TRBJ2-5; D gene ambiguous. Deletions cut 4 bases from V and 3 bases from J, with 3 bases between. CDR3 length equals 11 residues. Germline assignment: CDR1 ENHRY and CDR2 SYGVKD. CDR3: CAISAEETQYF. The CDR3 DNA follows: TGTGCCATCAGTGCGGAAGAGACCCAGTACTTC.